This TCR beta chain stems from a study of blood T cell repertoires in COVID-19. The wider study: The United States, Italy and Spain provided the acute and convalescent COVID-19 samples. Nucleic acid was either cDNA or gDNA, and it came from T cells, B-cell-depleted T cells, or PBMCs.

Clones were sequenced by immunoSEQ multiplex PCR, and TCRdb holds only the in-frame ones, with some missing. The data hold 200,000 to 300,000 clones, with 88% observed a single time. Cohort placement rested on clinical history that participants reported themselves. CDR1 SEHNR and CDR2 FQNEAQ come from the germline V gene (reference sequence). The CDR3 is made up of 13 amino acids. Trimming took off 1 base at V and 3 bases at J, with 7 bases between the two ends. The V call is TRBV7-9, the J call TRBJ2-7; D perhaps matches TRBD1 (6 bases). The TCR comes from a woman aged 35 to 49 with acute COVID-19. The sample consisted of PBMCs or T cells enriched from blood (not recorded which). The CDR3 coding sequence is TGTGCCAGCAGCTTAGGACAGGTCTACGAGCAGTACTTC. This codes for CASSLGQVYEQYF.